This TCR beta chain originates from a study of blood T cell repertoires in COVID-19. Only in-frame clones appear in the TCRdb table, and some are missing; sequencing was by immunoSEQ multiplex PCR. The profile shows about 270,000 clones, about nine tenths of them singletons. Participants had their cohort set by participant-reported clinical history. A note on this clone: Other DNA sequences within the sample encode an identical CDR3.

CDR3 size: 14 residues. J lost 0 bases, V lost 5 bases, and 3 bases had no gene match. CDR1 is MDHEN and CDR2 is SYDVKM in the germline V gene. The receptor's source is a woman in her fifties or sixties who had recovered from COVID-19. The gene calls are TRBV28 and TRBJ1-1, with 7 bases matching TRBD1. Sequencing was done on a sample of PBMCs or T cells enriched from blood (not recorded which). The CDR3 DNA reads TGTGCCAGCAGTCTCGACAGGGTGAACACTGAAGCTTTCTTT. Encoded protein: CASSLDRVNTEAFF.